The 20 T cell receptor beta chains in this list originate from one sample, sequenced in a study of cytomegalovirus exposure and HLA in healthy donors. 60 Vbeta and 13 Jbeta primers were used in PCR. TCRdb keeps only in-frame clones here, not all; method: immunoSEQ multiplex PCR. The data show 100,000 or so clones, roughly four fifths seen once. The sample consisted of PBMCs. The source of these receptors is a man aged 45-65 years in good health and CMV-seronegative.

The chain has TRBV7-2 and TRBJ2-5; D possibly corresponds to TRBD2 (6 bases). Germline loops: CDR1 SGHTA, CDR2 FQGNSA. CDR3 length equals 15 residues. Trimming stripped 3 bases from V and 0 bases from J, with 11 bases between. CDR3 nucleotide sequence: TGTGCCAGCAGCTTCAACGGGGGTTACCAAGAGACCCAGTACTTC. Translating gives CASSFNGGYQETQYF. The entire variable domain, with the rest obtained from reference TRBV7-2 and TRBJ2-5, is as follows: GAGVSQSPSNKVTEKGKDVELRCDPISGHTALYWYRQSLGQGLEFLIYFQGNSAPDKSGLPSDRFSAERTGGSVSTLTIQRTQQEDSAVYLCASSFNGGYQETQYFGPGTRLLVL.

The chain couples TRBV6-1 to TRBJ1-1; D perhaps matches TRBD1 (6 bases). Germline V gene sequence: CDR1 MNHNS, CDR2 SASEGT. Trimming cost V 7 bases and J 3 bases, with 15 bases left between them. This CDR3 is 14 amino acids long. DNA for the CDR3: TGTGCCAGCAAGACAGAGAGGACAGACACTGAAGCTTTCTTT. Encoded protein: CASKTERTDTEAFF.

This clone was seen just once. The chain employs TRBV27 and TRBJ1-4; 10 nucleotides match TRBD1. V was clipped by 6 bases and J by 8 bases; unmatched bases: 6. Germline loops: CDR1 MNHEY, CDR2 SMNVEV (reference sequence). This CDR3 comprises 14 residues. The CDR3, as DNA: TGTGCCAGCAGCAAACCGGGACAGGGGGAAAAACTGTTTTTT. The encoded protein is CASSKPGQGEKLFF.

Only a few counts were recorded for this clone. The chain is built from TRBV6-5 and TRBJ2-1; D is unclear. Germline V gene sequence: CDR1 MNHEY, CDR2 SVGAGI. Trimming pared 6 bases from V and 5 bases from J, leaving 5 bases between. The CDR3 spans 11 residues. The chain's CDR3 is CASSLDNEQFF. The CDR3 DNA reads as TGTGCCAGCAGCTTAGACAATGAGCAGTTCTTC.

The chain couples TRBV19 to TRBJ1-2; 9 bases match TRBD1. Germline loops: CDR1 LNHDA, CDR2 SQIVND (reference sequence). There are 13 residues in the CDR3. Losses at the gene ends were 7 bases for V and 6 bases for J; bases not matched to a gene: 6. The CDR3 region is CASTPTGGDGYTF. The CDR3 nucleotides are TGTGCCAGTACCCCCACAGGGGGCGATGGCTACACCTTC. Combining the CDR3 with reference TRBV19 and TRBJ1-2 gives the whole variable domain DGGITQSPKYLFRKEGQNVTLSCEQNLNHDAMYWYRQDPGQGLRLIYYSQIVNDFQKGDIAEGYSVSREKKESFPLTVTSAQKNPTAFYLCASTPTGGDGYTFGSGTRLTVV.

The chain couples TRBV14 to TRBJ2-2; possible D gene TRBD1, 6 bases. The CDR3 length is 14 residues. V dropped 1 base and J dropped 6 bases, with 9 bases sitting between them. Germline V CDR1 and CDR2: SGHDN, FVKESK. Here the CDR3 DNA reads TGTGCCAGCAGCCAAGTCAGGGGAGCCGGGGAGCTGTTTTTT. It translates to CASSQVRGAGELFF.

V gene TRBV7-9 combines with J gene TRBJ2-2, with 10 bases identical to TRBD2. The CDR3 contains 17 residues. Germline V gene data show CDR1 as SEHNR and CDR2 as FQNEAQ (reference sequence). J gave up 5 bases and V 5 bases, and 11 bases lay outside the gene matches. The CDR3 protein is CASSAGAGGPKTGELFF. CDR3 in DNA: TGTGCCAGCAGCGCAGGAGCGGGGGGGCCAAAGACCGGGGAGCTGTTTTTT. Full variable domain (outside the CDR3, taken from reference TRBV7-9 and TRBJ2-2): DTGVSQNPRHKITKRGQNVTFRCDPISEHNRLYWYRQTLGQGPEFLTYFQNEAQLEKSRLLSDRFSAERPKGSFSTLEIQRTEQGDSAMYLCASSAGAGGPKTGELFFGEGSRLTVL.

The gene calls are TRBV19 and TRBJ1-5; no clear D gene. The CDR3 loop spans 15 amino acids. Germline V gene lookup returns CDR1 LNHDA and CDR2 SQIVND (reference sequence). V dropped 1 base and J dropped 2 bases, with 9 bases sitting between them. CDR3 sequence: CASSIARGGNQPQHF. The CDR3 DNA reads TGTGCCAGTAGTATAGCGCGGGGAGGCAATCAGCCCCAGCATTTT.

The V and J genes are TRBV6-5 and TRBJ2-3, with 8 bases lining up with TRBD1. J gave up 6 bases and V 11 bases, and 13 bases lay outside the gene matches. The length of the CDR3 is 14 residues. CDR1 is MNHEY, CDR2 SVGAGI, per germline. The CDR3 is CACPFGTGGDTQYF. The CDR3 nucleotides read TGTGCCTGCCCATTCGGGACAGGTGGGGATACGCAGTATTTT.

The rearrangement uses TRBV7-6 and TRBJ1-2; D is possibly TRBD1 (6 bases). Germline CDR1 reads SGHVS; CDR2 reads FNYEAQ. The CDR3 has 15 residues. V was trimmed by 5 bases and J by 6 bases, leaving 19 bases between them. CDR3 sequence reads: CASSLEGGGKDGYTF. The CDR3 nucleotides are TGTGCCAGCAGCCTCGAGGGGGGGGGTAAGGATGGCTACACCTTC. Together with reference TRBV7-6 and TRBJ1-2, the CDR3 gives the full variable domain: GAGVSQSPRYKVTKRGQDVALRCDPISGHVSLYWYRQALGQGPEFLTYFNYEAQQDKSGLPNDRFSAERPEGSISTLTIQRTEQRDSAMYRCASSLEGGGKDGYTFGSGTRLTVV.

The genes are TRBV27 and TRBJ1-5; weak D call: TRBD1 (6 bases). Trimming pared 7 bases from V and 4 bases from J, leaving 17 bases between. The CDR3 totals 15 residues. Germline lookup yields CDR1 MNHEY and CDR2 SMNVEV (reference sequence). The CDR3 here is CASKPYDGQNQPQHF. CDR3 nucleotide sequence: TGTGCCAGCAAACCATACGATGGACAGAATCAGCCCCAGCATTTT.

CDR3 loop: CAWSSEGEEDTDTQYF. CDR3 in DNA: TGTGCCTGGAGTTCGGAGGGTGAGGAGGATACAGATACGCAGTATTTT. This chain links TRBV30 with TRBJ2-3, with TRBD2 as a possible D gene (6 bases). Deletions cut 2 bases from V and 3 bases from J, with 18 bases between. Germline CDR1 reads GTSNPN; CDR2 reads SVGIG (reference sequence). This CDR3 has 16 amino acids. Variable domain in full (rest from reference TRBV30 and TRBJ2-3): SQTIHQWPATLVQPVGSPLSLECTVEGTSNPNLYWYRQAAGRGLQLLFYSVGIGQISSEVPQNLSASRPQDRQFILSSKKLLLSDSGFYLCAWSSEGEEDTDTQYFGPGTRLTVL.

The chain's CDR3 is CATSLGGTDTQYF. The CDR3 nucleotides read TGTGCCACCAGTCTCGGGGGCACAGATACGCAGTATTTT. The chain links TRBV15 to TRBJ2-3, with D maybe TRBD2 (5 bases). Germline V CDR1 and CDR2: LNHNV, YYDKDF (reference sequence). The CDR3 runs to 13 residues. The germline V and J ends were trimmed by 6 bases and 1 base, with 8 bases remaining between them.

In DNA form, the CDR3 reads TGTGCCTGGAGGAGGGCCGGCATGAACACTGAAGCTTTCTTT. Translation: CAWRRAGMNTEAFF. The chain recombines TRBV30 with TRBJ1-1, with D uncertain. The V end lost 3 bases, the J end lost 0 bases, and 11 bases lay between the germline ends. The germline V gene has CDR1 GTSNPN and CDR2 SVGIG (reference sequence). The CDR3 spans 14 residues.

J is TRBJ2-2 and V is TRBV2; the D gene is possibly TRBD1 (5 bases). CDR1 is SNHLY, CDR2 FYNNEI, per germline. The CDR3 sequence is 14 residues long. Trimming removed 1 base at V and 7 bases at J, with 10 bases between. The CDR3 reads CASSEGQTIGELFF. CDR3 DNA: TGTGCCAGCAGTGAAGGACAGACAATCGGGGAGCTGTTTTTT.

This rearrangement joins TRBV11-3 to TRBJ2-2; TRBD1 matches at 11 bases. After removal of 7 bases from V and 3 bases from J, the junction contained 4 bases not matched to a gene. Per the germline V gene, CDR1 is SGHNT and CDR2 is YENEEA. The CDR3 totals 15 residues. CDR3 sequence reads: CASTPGQGDTGELFF. CDR3 nucleotide sequence: TGTGCCAGCACACCGGGACAGGGGGACACCGGGGAGCTGTTTTTT.

J is TRBJ2-7 and V is TRBV18; 7 positions agree with TRBD1. Looked up from germline, CDR1 is KGHSH and CDR2 is LQKENI. CDR3 length: 13 residues. The V and J ends lost 6 bases and 3 bases, in that order; junction bases with no gene match: 5. CDR3: CASSPGQNYEQYF. The CDR3 coding sequence is TGTGCCAGCTCGCCGGGACAGAACTACGAGCAGTACTTC.

The chain links TRBV11-2 to TRBJ2-5; TRBD2 agrees at 9 bases. V was clipped by 5 bases and J by 1 base; unmatched bases: 8. The CDR3 loop spans 16 amino acids. Looked up from germline, CDR1 is SGHAT and CDR2 is FQNNGV. As DNA, the CDR3 is TGTGCCAGCAGCCTGAGACTAGCGGAATCCCAAGAGACCCAGTACTTC. This encodes CASSLRLAESQETQYF.

The CDR3 nucleotides are TGTGCCAGCAGAGGACACGGGAGGACCCACGAGCAGTACTTC. This sequence encodes CASRGHGRTHEQYF. This rearrangement joins TRBV28 to TRBJ2-7; TRBD2 matches at 7 bases. Losses at the gene ends were 6 bases for V and 5 bases for J; bases not matched to a gene: 10. Germline V gene data show CDR1 as MDHEN and CDR2 as SYDVKM. CDR3 length: 14 amino acids.

J is TRBJ2-3 and V is TRBV28; 9 nucleotides align to TRBD1. Per the germline V gene, CDR1 is MDHEN and CDR2 is SYDVKM. The CDR3 consists of 15 residues. J gave up 1 base and V 5 bases, and 4 bases lay outside the gene matches. The CDR3 here is CASSTRTGGTDTQYF. The CDR3 DNA reads as TGTGCCAGCAGTACTAGGACAGGGGGCACAGATACGCAGTATTTT.